Listed below are T cell receptor beta chains from one sample, sequenced in a study of T cells in Graves' hyperthyroidism and ophthalmopathy. TCRdb itself ran the multiplex PCR reads through MiXCR, one entry per CDR3 protein. The sample holds fewer than 450,000 distinct CDR3 sequences; roughly a sixth are singletons and the top ten take around a third. The specimen sequenced was blood. Receptors originate from a woman under 40 with Graves' hyperthyroidism that later progressed to Graves' ophthalmopathy. The CDR3 runs from the conserved cysteine through the conserved F or W. D genes are given only for firm matches. Clone size is shown for a subset of rows, as once, few, many or a class of expanded clone.

TRBV19	NA	TRBJ2-3	NA	13	TGTGCCAGTAGGCATACCAGCACAGATACGCAGTATTTT	CASRHTSTDTQYF
TRBV27	many	TRBJ1-1	NA	17	TGTGCCACGCCGCTCCCCCGGGGGGCGCATCGGGACACTGAAGCTTTCTTT	CATPLPRGAHRDTEAFF
TRBV5-1	many	TRBJ2-5	NA	14	TGCGCCAGCAGCATGGGAGGAGGAGAAGAGACCCAGTACTTC	CASSMGGGEETQYF
TRBV20-1	many	TRBJ2-3	TRBD1	15	TGCAGTGCTAGAGACCGGGACAGAGTTACAGATACGCAGTATTTT	CSARDRDRVTDTQYF
TRBV19	NA	TRBJ1-1	NA	17	TGTGCCAGTAGTATAGATCTCCCGGGAACAGCGTACACTGAAGCTTTCTTT	CASSIDLPGTAYTEAFF
TRBV5-1	many	TRBJ2-7	NA	12	TGCGCCAGCAGCCTGATGGGCTACGAGCAGTACTTC	CASSLMGYEQYF
TRBV5-1	many	TRBJ1-2	TRBD1	15	TGCGCCAGCAGCTGGACAGGGGCGCATATGGATGGCTACACCTTC	CASSWTGAHMDGYTF
TRBV25-1	many	TRBJ2-7	NA	14	TGTGCCAGCAGTGAACGAGGGGTGGCCTACGAGCAGTACTTC	CASSERGVAYEQYF
TRBV6-2/TRBV6-3	few	TRBJ2-1	TRBD1	15	TGTGCCAGCAGTACCGGACAGGGGACCTACAATGAGCAGTTCTTC	CASSTGQGTYNEQFF
TRBV19	few	TRBJ2-2	NA	16	TGTGTCAGTAGTATAACGGAACAGTACCCGACCGGGGAGCTGTTTTTT	CVSSITEQYPTGELFF
TRBV4-1	NA	TRBJ2-2	NA	15	TGCGCCAGCAGCCATCCGGGGCTGAACACCGGGGAGCTGTTTTTT	CASSHPGLNTGELFF
TRBV3-1	many	TRBJ2-3	TRBD2	14	TGTGCCAGCAGCCTTAGCGGGAGTCCCGATACGCAGTATTTT	CASSLSGSPDTQYF
TRBV19	once	TRBJ2-7	NA	16	TGTGCCAGTAGTATAGTCCCCGGGAGAAGCTCCTACGAGCAGTACTTC	CASSIVPGRSSYEQYF
TRBV29-1	many	TRBJ2-3	NA	12	TGCAGCGTTGTTCCAGGCACAGATACGCAGTATTTT	CSVVPGTDTQYF
TRBV6-1	many	TRBJ1-6	NA	12	TGTGCCAGCAGTGAAGGACCCCTCTCCCTCCACTTT	CASSEGPLSLHF
TRBV7-9	few	TRBJ2-1	NA	17	TGTGCCAGCAGCCCTAGGATCGCGGGCGATATGTACAATGAGCAGTTCTTC	CASSPRIAGDMYNEQFF
TRBV13	NA	TRBJ1-3	NA	17	TGTGCCAGCAGCTTGAGGATTCGGGGGTCCCGGAGAAACACCATATATTTT	CASSLRIRGSRRNTIYF
TRBV15	NA	TRBJ1-3	NA	14	TGTGCCACCAGCAGTAGTCTCTCTGGAAACACCATATATTTT	CATSSSLSGNTIYF
TRBV2	many	TRBJ2-7	TRBD1	14	TGTGCCAGCAGAGTAAGAGGGACAGGGTACGAGCAGTACTTC	CASRVRGTGYEQYF
TRBV30	once	TRBJ1-6	TRBD1	16	TGTGCCTGGAGTGTTTTCGCAGGGGGTTATAATTCACCCCTCCACTTT	CAWSVFAGGYNSPLHF
TRBV28	few	TRBJ1-1	NA	16	TGTGCCAGCAGACATCCTTTCGTCAGGGAGGGAACTGAAGCTTTCTTT	CASRHPFVREGTEAFF
TRBV6-2/TRBV6-3	NA	TRBJ2-2	TRBD1	16	TGTGTCAGCAGTTGGACAGGGGGCGCGGGTACCGGGGAGCTGTTTTTT	CVSSWTGGAGTGELFF
TRBV10-3	many	TRBJ1-2	NA	16	TGTGCCATCAGTGGGGCCGCCGGAAGGGGTAACTATGGCTACACCTTC	CAISGAAGRGNYGYTF
TRBV4-1	few	TRBJ2-7	NA	16	TGCGCCAGCAGCCAAGGGAGGCGGATGAGCTCCTACGAGCAGTACTTC	CASSQGRRMSSYEQYF